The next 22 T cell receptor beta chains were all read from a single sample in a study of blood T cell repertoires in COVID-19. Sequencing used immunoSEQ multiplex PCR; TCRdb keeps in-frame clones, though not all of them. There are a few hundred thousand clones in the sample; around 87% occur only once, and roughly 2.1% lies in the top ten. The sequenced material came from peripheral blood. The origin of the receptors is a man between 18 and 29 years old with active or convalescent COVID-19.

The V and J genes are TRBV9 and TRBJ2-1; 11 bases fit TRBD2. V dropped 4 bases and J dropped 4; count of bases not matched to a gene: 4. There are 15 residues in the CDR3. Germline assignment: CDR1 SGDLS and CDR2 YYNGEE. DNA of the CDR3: TGTGCCAGCAGCACAACTAGCGGGGGTTACAATGAGCAGTTCTTC. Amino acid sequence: CASSTTSGGYNEQFF.

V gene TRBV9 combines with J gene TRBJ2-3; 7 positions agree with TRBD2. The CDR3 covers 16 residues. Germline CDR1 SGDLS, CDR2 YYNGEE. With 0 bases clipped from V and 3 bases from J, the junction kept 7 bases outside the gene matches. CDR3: CASSVERGRGTDTQYF. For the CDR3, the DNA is TGTGCCAGCAGCGTAGAGCGGGGAAGGGGTACAGATACGCAGTATTTT.

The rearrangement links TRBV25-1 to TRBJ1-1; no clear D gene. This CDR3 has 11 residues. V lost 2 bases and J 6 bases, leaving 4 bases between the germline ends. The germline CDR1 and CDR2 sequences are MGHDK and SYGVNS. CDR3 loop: CASSEGPEAFF. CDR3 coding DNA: TGTGCCAGCAGTGAAGGGCCTGAAGCTTTCTTT.

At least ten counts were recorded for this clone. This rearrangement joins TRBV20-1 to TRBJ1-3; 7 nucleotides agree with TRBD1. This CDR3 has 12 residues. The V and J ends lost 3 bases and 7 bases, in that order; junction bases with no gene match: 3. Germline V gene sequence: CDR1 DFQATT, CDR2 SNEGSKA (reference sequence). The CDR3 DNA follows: TGCAGTGCTAGTCTCAGGGGGAACACCATATATTTT. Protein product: CSASLRGNTIYF.

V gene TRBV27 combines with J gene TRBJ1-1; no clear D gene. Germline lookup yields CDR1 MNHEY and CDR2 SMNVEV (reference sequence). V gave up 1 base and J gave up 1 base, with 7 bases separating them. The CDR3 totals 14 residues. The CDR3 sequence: CASSLFVRNTEAFF. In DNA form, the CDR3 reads TGTGCCAGCAGTTTATTCGTCAGGAACACTGAAGCTTTCTTT.

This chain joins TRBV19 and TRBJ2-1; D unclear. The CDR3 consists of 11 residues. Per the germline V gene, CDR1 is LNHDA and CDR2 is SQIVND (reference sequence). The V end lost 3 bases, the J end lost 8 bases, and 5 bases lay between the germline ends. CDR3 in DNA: TGTGCCAGTAGTATGCGCGATGAGCAGTTCTTC. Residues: CASSMRDEQFF.

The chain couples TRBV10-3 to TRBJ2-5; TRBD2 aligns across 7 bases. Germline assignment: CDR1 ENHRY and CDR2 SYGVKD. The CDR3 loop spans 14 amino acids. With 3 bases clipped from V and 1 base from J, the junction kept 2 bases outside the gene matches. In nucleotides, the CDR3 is TGTGCCATCAGTGATGGGAGGGTCCAAGAGACCCAGTACTTC. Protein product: CAISDGRVQETQYF.

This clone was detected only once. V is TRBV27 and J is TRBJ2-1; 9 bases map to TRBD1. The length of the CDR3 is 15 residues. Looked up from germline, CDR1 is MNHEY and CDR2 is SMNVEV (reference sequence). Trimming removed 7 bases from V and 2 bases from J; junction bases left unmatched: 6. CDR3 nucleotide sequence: TGTGCCAGCAATCCAGGGGACAGGGCCTACAATGAGCAGTTCTTC. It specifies CASNPGDRAYNEQFF.

The CDR3, as DNA: TGCGCCAGCAGCCATCCCCGGGGGACTGAGCAGTTCTTC. Translating gives CASSHPRGTEQFF. This sequence joins TRBV4-1 and TRBJ2-1; possible D gene TRBD2, 6 bases. This CDR3 is 13 amino acids long. Trimming took 3 bases from V and 9 from J, leaving 12 bases between them. CDR1 is MGHRA, CDR2 YSYEKL, per germline.

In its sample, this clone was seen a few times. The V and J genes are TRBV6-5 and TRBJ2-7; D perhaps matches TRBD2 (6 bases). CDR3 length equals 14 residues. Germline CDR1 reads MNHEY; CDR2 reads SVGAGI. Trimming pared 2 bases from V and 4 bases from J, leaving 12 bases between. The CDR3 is CASSYTGSVYEQYF. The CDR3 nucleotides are TGTGCCAGCAGTTACACCGGGAGCGTATACGAGCAGTACTTC.

This CDR3 is CASSKIGLAGAGIGLHEQYF. CDR3 DNA sequence: TGCGCCAGCAGCAAAATCGGACTAGCGGGAGCAGGGATAGGGCTCCACGAGCAGTACTTC. The chain is built from TRBV5-1 and TRBJ2-7, with 13 bases lining up with TRBD2. J was trimmed by 5 bases and V by 4 bases; bases with no gene match: 21. Germline loops: CDR1 SGHRS, CDR2 YFSETQ. The CDR3 runs to 20 residues.

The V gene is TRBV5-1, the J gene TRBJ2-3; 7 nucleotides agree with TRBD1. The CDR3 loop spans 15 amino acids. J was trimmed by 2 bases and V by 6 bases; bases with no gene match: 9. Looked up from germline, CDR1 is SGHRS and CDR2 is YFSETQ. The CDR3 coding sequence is TGCGCCAGCACTTCCGGGACAGCCTTCACAGATACGCAGTATTTT. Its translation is CASTSGTAFTDTQYF. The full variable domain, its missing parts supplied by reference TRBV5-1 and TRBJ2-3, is KAGVTQTPRYLIKTRGQQVTLSCSPISGHRSVSWYQQTPGQGLQFLFEYFSETQRNKGNFPGRFSGRQFSNSRSEMNVSTLELGDSALYLCASTSGTAFTDTQYFGPGTRLTVL.

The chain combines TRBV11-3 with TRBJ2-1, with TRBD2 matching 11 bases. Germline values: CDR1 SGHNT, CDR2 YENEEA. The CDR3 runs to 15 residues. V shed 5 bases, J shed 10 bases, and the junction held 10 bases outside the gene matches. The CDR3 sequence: CASSPWTSGLHEQFF. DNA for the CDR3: TGTGCCAGCAGCCCTTGGACTAGCGGGTTGCACGAGCAGTTCTTC. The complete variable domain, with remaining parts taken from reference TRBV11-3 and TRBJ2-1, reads EAGVVQSPRYKIIEKKQPVAFWCNPISGHNTLYWYLQNLGQGPELLIRYENEEAVDDSQLPKDRFSAERLKGVDSTLKIQPAELGDSAVYLCASSPWTSGLHEQFFGPGTRLTVL.

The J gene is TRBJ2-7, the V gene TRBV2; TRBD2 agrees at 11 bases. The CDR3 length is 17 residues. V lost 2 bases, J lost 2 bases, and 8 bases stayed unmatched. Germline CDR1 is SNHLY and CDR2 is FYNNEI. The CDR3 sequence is CASSESTSGGGPYEQYF. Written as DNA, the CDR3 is TGTGCCAGCAGTGAATCAACTAGCGGGGGCGGCCCCTACGAGCAGTACTTC.

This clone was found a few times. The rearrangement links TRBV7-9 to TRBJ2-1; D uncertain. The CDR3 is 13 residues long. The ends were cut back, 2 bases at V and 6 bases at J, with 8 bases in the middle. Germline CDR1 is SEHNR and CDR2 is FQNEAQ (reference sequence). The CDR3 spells CASSLRSSNEQFF. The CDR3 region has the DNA TGTGCCAGCAGCTTACGGAGTAGCAATGAGCAGTTCTTC. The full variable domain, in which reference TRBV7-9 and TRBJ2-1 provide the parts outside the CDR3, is DTGVSQNPRHKITKRGQNVTFRCDPISEHNRLYWYRQTLGQGPEFLTYFQNEAQLEKSRLLSDRFSAERPKGSFSTLEIQRTEQGDSAMYLCASSLRSSNEQFFGPGTRLTVL.

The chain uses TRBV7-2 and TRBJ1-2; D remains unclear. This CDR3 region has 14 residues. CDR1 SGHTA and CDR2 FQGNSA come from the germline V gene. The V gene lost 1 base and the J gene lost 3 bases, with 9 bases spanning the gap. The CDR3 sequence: CASSLDPGYYGYTF. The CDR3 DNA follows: TGTGCCAGCAGCTTAGATCCGGGGTACTATGGCTACACCTTC. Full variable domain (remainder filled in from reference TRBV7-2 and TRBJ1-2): GAGVSQSPSNKVTEKGKDVELRCDPISGHTALYWYRQSLGQGLEFLIYFQGNSAPDKSGLPSDRFSAERTGGSVSTLTIQRTQQEDSAVYLCASSLDPGYYGYTFGSGTRLTVV.

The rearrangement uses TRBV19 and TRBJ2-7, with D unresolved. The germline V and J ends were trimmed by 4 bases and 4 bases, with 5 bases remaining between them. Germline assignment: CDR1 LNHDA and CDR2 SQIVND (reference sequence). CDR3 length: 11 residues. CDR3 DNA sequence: TGTGCCAGTAGTAATACTTACGAGCAGTACTTC. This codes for CASSNTYEQYF.

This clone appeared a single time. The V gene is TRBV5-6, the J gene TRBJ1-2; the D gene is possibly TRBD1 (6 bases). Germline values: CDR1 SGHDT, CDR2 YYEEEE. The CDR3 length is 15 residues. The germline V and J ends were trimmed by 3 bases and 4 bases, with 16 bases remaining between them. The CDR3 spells CASSSAGRGPYGYTF. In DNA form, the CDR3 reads TGTGCCAGCAGCTCGGCGGGCAGGGGACCCTATGGCTACACCTTC.

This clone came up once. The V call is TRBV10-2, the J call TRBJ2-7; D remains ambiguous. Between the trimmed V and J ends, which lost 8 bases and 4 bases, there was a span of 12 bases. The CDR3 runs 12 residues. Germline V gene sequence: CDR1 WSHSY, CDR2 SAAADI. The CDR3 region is CASGSLGYEQYF. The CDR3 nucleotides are TGCGCCAGCGGCAGTCTCGGGTACGAGCAGTACTTC.

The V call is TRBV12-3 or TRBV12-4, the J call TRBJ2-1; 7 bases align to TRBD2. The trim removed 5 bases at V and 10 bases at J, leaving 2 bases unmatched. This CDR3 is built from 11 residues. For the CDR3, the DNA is TGTGCCAGCAGTGGTAGCGGGGAGCAGTTCTTC. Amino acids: CASSGSGEQFF.

CDR3 in amino acids: CASSPLAGGMYF. CDR3 nucleotide sequence: TGTGCCAGCAGCCCTCTAGCGGGGGGGATGTACTTC. V usage is TRBV3-1 (or the pseudogene TRBV3-2) and J usage is TRBJ2-5, with TRBD2 identical over 12 bases. This CDR3 spans 12 amino acids. The V and J ends lost 4 bases and 13 bases, in that order; junction bases with no gene match: 4. Germline assignment: CDR1 LGHDT and CDR2 YNNKEL (reference sequence).

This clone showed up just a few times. This CDR3 is CASSLAGRRGTEAFF. CDR3 sequence (DNA): TGCGCCAGCAGCTTGGCCGGCCGAAGAGGCACTGAAGCTTTCTTT. The genes are TRBV5-1 and TRBJ1-1; D not certain. This CDR3 comprises 15 residues. CDR1 SGHRS and CDR2 YFSETQ come from the germline V gene. The V end was cut by 0 bases, the J end by 4 bases, with 13 bases between.